These 26 T cell receptor beta chains share one sample of origin, sequenced in a study of blood T cell repertoires in COVID-19. Assay used: immunoSEQ multiplex PCR; TCRdb lists only in-frame clones, some missing. Among about 200,000 clones, 70% to 85% were seen once, and the ten largest hold 6% to 8%. Sequences were obtained from peripheral blood. The receptors were sampled from a human donor with acute or convalescent COVID-19. The donor label of this sample is uncertain.

The V and J genes are TRBV5-1 and TRBJ1-5, with D maybe TRBD1 (6 bases). V lost 4 bases and J lost 3, with 14 bases in between. This CDR3 has 15 residues. Germline CDR1 SGHRS, CDR2 YFSETQ. The CDR3 DNA reads as TGCGCCAGCAGCCCAGAACAGGGATTCAATCAGCCCCAGCATTTT. Encoded protein: CASSPEQGFNQPQHF.

J is TRBJ2-5 and V is TRBV20-1, with D possibly being TRBD2 (5 bases). The length of the CDR3 is 11 residues. Trimming left V 6 bases short and J 6 bases short, with 11 bases between. CDR1 is DFQATT and CDR2 is SNEGSKA in the germline V gene (reference sequence). CDR3 in DNA: TGCAGTGCCGCTCTCGGGAAGACCCAGTACTTC. Its protein is CSAALGKTQYF.

This clone was counted once. V is TRBV7-9 and J is TRBJ2-5, with 7 bases lining up with TRBD2. V trimming: 5 bases; J trimming: 5 bases; junction bases outside the gene matches: 11. This CDR3 contains 15 residues. Germline CDR1 and CDR2: SEHNR and FQNEAQ (reference sequence). The CDR3 DNA reads TGTGCCAGCAGCGAACGGGCGGGAGCCGGGGAGACCCAGTACTTC. Protein: CASSERAGAGETQYF.

With respect to this clone: Other nucleotide sequences from this sample produce the same CDR3. This chain connects TRBV11-2 to TRBJ1-5; D gene ambiguous. The V end was cut by 5 bases, the J end by 7 bases, with 12 bases between. Germline V gene lookup returns CDR1 SGHAT and CDR2 FQNNGV. There are 13 residues in the CDR3. The CDR3 reads CASSLAGAQPQHF. For the CDR3, the DNA is TGTGCCAGCAGCCTAGCGGGAGCGCAGCCCCAGCATTTT. The entire variable domain, with the rest obtained from reference TRBV11-2 and TRBJ1-5, is as follows: EAGVAQSPRYKIIEKRQSVAFWCNPISGHATLYWYQQILGQGPKLLIQFQNNGVVDDSQLPKDRFSAERLKGVDSTLKIQPAKLEDSAVYLCASSLAGAQPQHFGDGTRLSIL.

This chain connects TRBV7-3 to TRBJ2-7, with 9 nucleotides matching TRBD1. Germline lookup yields CDR1 SGHTA and CDR2 FQGTGA. The CDR3 runs 15 residues. V was pared by 5 bases and J by 3 bases, with 8 bases of the junction left unmatched. This CDR3 is CASSPRDRADYEQYF. The CDR3 DNA reads as TGTGCCAGCAGCCCCCGGGACAGGGCAGACTACGAGCAGTACTTC.

The V and J genes are TRBV5-4 and TRBJ1-2; the match to TRBD1 covers 7 bases. V lost 3 bases to trimming and J lost 4 bases; unmatched junction nucleotides: 9. This CDR3 comprises 15 residues. The V gene's germline CDR1 is SGHNT and CDR2 YYREEE (reference sequence). The CDR3 DNA follows: TGTGCCAGCAGCTCGGCCGGGACAGACTCCTATGGCTACACCTTC. This translates into CASSSAGTDSYGYTF.

The V call is TRBV14, the J call TRBJ2-1; TRBD2 matches at 11 bases. Germline loops: CDR1 SGHDN, CDR2 FVKESK. The trim removed 1 base at V and 4 bases at J, leaving 0 bases unmatched. CDR3 length: 15 amino acids. CDR3 region: CASSQGLAGYNEQFF. The CDR3 bases are TGTGCCAGCAGCCAAGGACTAGCGGGATACAATGAGCAGTTCTTC.

The J gene is TRBJ1-1, the V gene TRBV12-5; possible D gene TRBD1, 5 bases. CDR3 length: 13 residues. V was cut by 6 bases and J by 4 bases, with 12 bases left in between. Germline-derived CDR1 and CDR2 are LGHNT and FRNRAP. CDR3 nucleotide sequence: TGTGCTAGTGGCAACTCGGGGGGCACTGAAGCTTTCTTT. It is translated as CASGNSGGTEAFF.

The V and J genes are TRBV24-1 and TRBJ1-5; unclear D gene. Germline CDR1 and CDR2: KGHDR and SFDVKD. Trimming cost V 4 bases and J 0 bases, with 3 bases left between them. The length of the CDR3 is 13 residues. The CDR3 nucleotides are TGTGCCACCAGTGAGAGTAGCAATCAGCCCCAGCATTTT. This translates into CATSESSNQPQHF.

This chain uses TRBV18 with TRBJ2-1; D not resolved. Germline CDR1 KGHSH, CDR2 LQKENI. CDR3 length equals 13 residues. V gave up 5 bases and J gave up 6 bases, with 11 bases separating them. The CDR3 DNA is TGTGCCAGCTCATCCTATTTCACCAATGAGCAGTTCTTC. Its protein is CASSSYFTNEQFF.

The V call is TRBV15, the J call TRBJ1-2, with 8 bases that match TRBD1. The V gene end was trimmed by 4 bases and the J gene end by 6 bases; junction bases not matched to a gene: 4. Germline CDR1 and CDR2: LNHNV and YYDKDF (reference sequence). The length of the CDR3 is 13 residues. The CDR3, as DNA: TGTGCCACCAGCAAAGGACAGGGTGATGGCTACACCTTC. This gives the protein CATSKGQGDGYTF.

The gene calls are TRBV7-2 and TRBJ2-6, with D maybe TRBD2 (7 bases). CDR1 SGHTA and CDR2 FQGNSA come from the germline V gene. Trimming took off 1 base at V and 0 bases at J, with 16 bases between the two ends. CDR3 length: 19 amino acids. The CDR3 nucleotides read TGTGCCAGCAGCTTAGGCTACAGGGAGGGAAGCTCTGGGGCCAACGTCCTGACTTTC. The encoded protein is CASSLGYREGSSGANVLTF.

The rearrangement joins TRBV29-1 to TRBJ1-2; possibly TRBD1 for D (6 bases). The CDR3 has 13 amino acids. The V gene lost 6 bases and the J gene lost 6 bases, with 17 bases spanning the gap. From germline, CDR1 is SQVTM and CDR2 ANQGSEA. For the CDR3, the DNA is TGCAGCGTCGAAAAAGGGACAAGAGATGGCTACACCTTC. It yields the protein CSVEKGTRDGYTF. Variable domain in full (rest from reference TRBV29-1 and TRBJ1-2): SAVISQKPSRDICQRGTSLTIQCQVDSQVTMMFWYRQQPGQSLTLIATANQGSEATYESGFVIDKFPISRPNLTFSTLTVSNMSPEDSSIYLCSVEKGTRDGYTFGSGTRLTVV.

This clone was seen just once. The V and J genes are TRBV7-2 and TRBJ2-2, with TRBD2 as a possible D gene (6 bases). This CDR3 is built from 15 residues. Germline V gene data show CDR1 as SGHTA and CDR2 as FQGNSA. V was clipped by 1 base and J by 7 bases, with 13 bases between them. CDR3 in amino acids: CASSLVAGPSGELFF. The CDR3, as DNA: TGTGCCAGCAGCTTAGTCGCGGGGCCCAGCGGGGAGCTGTTTTTT.

This sequence joins TRBV6-2 or TRBV6-3 and TRBJ2-7, with D tentatively TRBD2 (6 bases). Per the germline V gene, CDR1 is MNHEY and CDR2 is SVGEGT. This CDR3 contains 16 residues. V was shortened by 4 bases and J by 3 bases, with 19 bases between the two germline ends. The CDR3 loop reads CASSSPAGLLNYEQYF. CDR3 bases: TGTGCCAGCAGTTCCCCTGCCGGACTATTAAACTACGAGCAGTACTTC.

This clone was detected only a few times. The rearrangement joins TRBV2 to TRBJ2-1; 9 positions agree with TRBD1. V trimming: 6 bases; J trimming: 14 bases; junction bases outside the gene matches: 8. Germline V gene data show CDR1 as SNHLY and CDR2 as FYNNEI. CDR3 length equals 12 residues. The CDR3 DNA reads TGTGCCAGCAGGCCGACAGGGGGTGGTGAGTTCTTC. It encodes CASRPTGGGEFF. The full variable domain, rest sourced from reference TRBV2 and TRBJ2-1, is EPEVTQTPSHQVTQMGQEVILRCVPISNHLYFYWYRQILGQKVEFLVSFYNNEISEKSEIFDDQFSVERPDGSNFTLKIRSTKLEDSAMYFCASRPTGGGEFFGPGTRLTVL.

J is TRBJ1-1 and V is TRBV2, with D hard to call. The length of the CDR3 is 14 residues. With 3 bases removed from V and 0 bases from J, the gap between germline ends came to 8 bases. The germline gives CDR1 SNHLY, CDR2 FYNNEI. CDR3 bases: TGTGCCAGCAGTGAGAGGCAGATGAACACTGAAGCTTTCTTT. Residues: CASSERQMNTEAFF.

The chain links TRBV20-1 to TRBJ1-1, with D perhaps matching TRBD1 (5 bases). CDR1 and CDR2 (germline): DFQATT, SNEGSKA (reference sequence). Trimming stripped 1 base from V and 11 bases from J, with 11 bases between. This CDR3 has 11 residues. The CDR3 DNA follows: TGCAGTGCTAGAGGGGGCGTCGCGGCTTTCTTT. Protein product: CSARGGVAAFF.

This chain links TRBV27 with TRBJ1-6; weak D call: TRBD1 (5 bases). CDR3 length: 16 amino acids. Germline values: CDR1 MNHEY, CDR2 SMNVEV (reference sequence). The V end was cut by 0 bases, the J end by 5 bases, with 11 bases between. The CDR3, as DNA: TGTGCCAGCAGTTTATCGGGGGGGTTGGATAATTCACCCCTCCACTTT. It translates to CASSLSGGLDNSPLHF.

The rearrangement joins TRBV30 to TRBJ1-5; 8 bases agree with TRBD1. Looked up from germline, CDR1 is GTSNPN and CDR2 is SVGIG (reference sequence). This CDR3 comprises 16 residues. V was pared by 2 bases and J by 1 base, with 7 bases of the junction left unmatched. The CDR3 sequence is CAWSTPRTGSNQPQHF. In nucleotides, the CDR3 is TGTGCCTGGAGTACCCCCCGGACAGGGAGCAATCAGCCCCAGCATTTT.

The gene calls are TRBV25-1 and TRBJ1-4, with a possible D match to TRBD1 (6 bases). The CDR3 runs 15 residues. Per the germline V gene, CDR1 is MGHDK and CDR2 is SYGVNS. Trimming removed 2 bases at V and 4 bases at J, with 11 bases between. The CDR3 DNA reads as TGTGCCAGCAGTGAAAGGTCAGGGGTTAATGAAAAACTGTTTTTT. Translated, it gives CASSERSGVNEKLFF.

This chain uses TRBV30 with TRBJ2-1; D possibly corresponds to TRBD2 (6 bases). Germline V gives CDR1 GTSNPN, CDR2 SVGIG (reference sequence). The CDR3 runs to 13 residues. The V gene lost 3 bases and the J gene lost 4 bases, with 10 bases spanning the gap. This CDR3 is CAWSDGSYNEQFF. The CDR3 DNA reads TGTGCCTGGAGCGACGGGAGTTACAATGAGCAGTTCTTC.

The chain carries TRBV5-1 and TRBJ2-2, with TRBD2 matching 12 bases. The CDR3 is 15 amino acids. The V gene end was trimmed by 2 bases and the J gene end by 7 bases; junction bases not matched to a gene: 3. Germline loops: CDR1 SGHRS, CDR2 YFSETQ. CDR3 in amino acids: CASSFPGLAGGELFF. DNA for the CDR3: TGCGCCAGCAGCTTCCCGGGACTAGCGGGCGGGGAGCTGTTTTTT. The whole variable domain, remainder taken from reference TRBV5-1 and TRBJ2-2, is KAGVTQTPRYLIKTRGQQVTLSCSPISGHRSVSWYQQTPGQGLQFLFEYFSETQRNKGNFPGRFSGRQFSNSRSEMNVSTLELGDSALYLCASSFPGLAGGELFFGEGSRLTVL.

The chain carries TRBV6-6 and TRBJ1-1; 7 bases match TRBD1. Trimming at V came to 6 bases and at J to 5 bases, leaving 6 bases not matched to a gene. Per the germline V gene, CDR1 is MNHNY and CDR2 is SVGAGI (reference sequence). The CDR3 contains 13 residues. In nucleotides, the CDR3 is TGTGCCAGCAGCCCTGACAGGGCAACTGAAGCTTTCTTT. Its translation is CASSPDRATEAFF.

The chain links TRBV10-1 to TRBJ2-2, with D perhaps matching TRBD2 (6 bases). Germline CDR1 and CDR2: WNHNN and SYGVQD (reference sequence). The CDR3 has 15 amino acids. V lost 8 bases and J 3 bases, leaving 16 bases between the germline ends. The CDR3 DNA reads TGCGCCAGCGGGCCCGCTGGCGGGGACACCGGGGAGCTGTTTTTT. Translating it yields CASGPAGGDTGELFF.

The CDR3 loop reads CASVGVAATYEQYF. The CDR3 nucleotides are TGTGCCAGCGTGGGGGTAGCGGCTACCTACGAGCAGTACTTC. The rearrangement links TRBV28 to TRBJ2-7, with a possible D match to TRBD2 (6 bases). The germline V and J ends were trimmed by 8 bases and 2 bases, with 16 bases remaining between them. The CDR3 totals 14 residues. Per the germline V gene, CDR1 is MDHEN and CDR2 is SYDVKM.